Sequencing of this TCR beta chain was carried out in a study of blood T cell repertoires in COVID-19. Study background: Acute and convalescent COVID-19 samples came from the United States, Italy and Spain.

The germline V gene has CDR1 SNHLY and CDR2 FYNNEI. The CDR3 has 17 amino acids. V was pared by 6 bases and J by 5 bases, with 22 bases between. Method: immunoSEQ multiplex PCR; TCRdb's copy keeps in-frame clones and lacks some. Here the sample spans 200,000 to 300,000 clones, around 88% being singletons. The chain employs TRBV2 and TRBJ1-4, with D perhaps matching TRBD1 (5 bases). This TCR was sampled from a man aged 25-45 years with active or convalescent COVID-19. Sequencing was carried out using peripheral blood. The CDR3 region has the DNA TGTGCCAGCAGGAGGGGTCCGGGAGGGATAGCGAATGAAAAACTGTTTTTT. It yields the protein CASRRGPGGIANEKLFF.